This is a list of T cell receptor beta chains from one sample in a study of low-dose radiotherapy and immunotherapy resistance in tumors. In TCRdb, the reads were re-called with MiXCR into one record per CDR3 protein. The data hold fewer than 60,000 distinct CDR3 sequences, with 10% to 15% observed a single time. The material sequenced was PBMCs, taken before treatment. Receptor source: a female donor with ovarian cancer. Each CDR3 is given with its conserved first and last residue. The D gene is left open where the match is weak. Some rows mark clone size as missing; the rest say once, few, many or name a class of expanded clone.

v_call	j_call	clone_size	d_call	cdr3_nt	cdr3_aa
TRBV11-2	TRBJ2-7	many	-	TGTGCCAGCAGCTTATTTACCGGGAACGACGAGCAGTACTTC	CASSLFTGNDEQYF
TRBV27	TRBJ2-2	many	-	TGTGCCAGCAGTTTCGGGGTGGCCGGGGAGCTGTTTTTT	CASSFGVAGELFF
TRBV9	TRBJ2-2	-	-	TGTGCCAGCAGCGGGGGGGGGCGCGGGGAGCTGTTTTTT	CASSGGGRGELFF
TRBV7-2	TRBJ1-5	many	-	TGTGCCAGCAGCTTGGGCGTCGCGGGGGGCCAGCCCCAGCATTTT	CASSLGVAGGQPQHF
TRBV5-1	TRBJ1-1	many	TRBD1	TGCGCCAGCAGCCCGGGGACAGGGGGTTTGAACACTGAAGCTTTCTTT	CASSPGTGGLNTEAFF
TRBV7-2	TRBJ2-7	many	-	TGTGCCAGCAGCGGCAGGGGAGGGGGCTCCTACGAGCAGTACTTC	CASSGRGGGSYEQYF
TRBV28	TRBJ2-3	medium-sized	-	TGTGCCAGCAGTTTATCCCGCGCCGGGACCACAGATACGCAGTATTTT	CASSLSRAGTTDTQYF
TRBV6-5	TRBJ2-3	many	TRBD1	TGTGCCGTCAAACAGGGGGCCGCCGAGTATGATACGCAGTATTTT	CAVKQGAAEYDTQYF
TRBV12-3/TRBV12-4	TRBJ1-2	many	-	TGTGCCAGCAGTTTCCACGAGTTCGGGGGCTACACCTTC	CASSFHEFGGYTF
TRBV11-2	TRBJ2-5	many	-	TGTGCCAGCAGCCGAGGACGGGAAAACCAAGAGACCCAGTACTTC	CASSRGRENQETQYF
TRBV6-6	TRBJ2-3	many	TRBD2	TGTGCCAGCTCGGGTCCTCTAGCGGGAGGGCCAGATACGCAGTATTTT	CASSGPLAGGPDTQYF
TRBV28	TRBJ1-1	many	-	TGTGCCAGCAGGGCAGGGCGCCCGAACACTGAAGCTTTCTTT	CASRAGRPNTEAFF
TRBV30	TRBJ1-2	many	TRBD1	TGTGCCTGGACAATAAGGGGGCATGGCTACACCTTC	CAWTIRGHGYTF
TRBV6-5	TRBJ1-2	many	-	TGTGCCAGCAGCCTTCCTGGGTCGCATGGCTACACCTTC	CASSLPGSHGYTF
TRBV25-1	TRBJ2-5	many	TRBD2	TGTGCCAGCACCCCCAGGACTAGCGGGGCCCAAGAGACCCAGTACTTC	CASTPRTSGAQETQYF
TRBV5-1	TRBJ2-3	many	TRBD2	TGCGCCAGCAGCTTGACGGTTCAGCGGGGGACAGATACGCAGTATTTT	CASSLTVQRGTDTQYF
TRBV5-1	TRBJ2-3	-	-	TGCGCCAGCAGCCCGGAGGGGCGCACAGATACGCAGTATTTT	CASSPEGRTDTQYF
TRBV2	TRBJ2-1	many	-	TGTGCCAGCAGTGGAGGGACGGCTTGGTACAATGAGCAGTTCTTC	CASSGGTAWYNEQFF
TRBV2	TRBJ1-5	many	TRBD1	TGTGCCAGCGGACAGGGTAGCAATCAGCCCCAGCATTTT	CASGQGSNQPQHF
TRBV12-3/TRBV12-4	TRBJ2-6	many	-	TGTGCCAGCAGTGAGAGACTAGGGTCTTTGGGGGCCAACGTCCTGACTTTC	CASSERLGSLGANVLTF